This TCR beta chain appears in the sequencing data of a study of cytomegalovirus exposure and HLA in healthy donors. Study findings and constraints: In a later analysis, TCR association rates varied by HLA locus: DRB1 most, HLA-C fewest. Later analysis revealed greater clonal expansion in HLA-associated TCR beta chains than in equally common others. The study labeled 164 TCR beta chains cytomegalovirus-associated.

This clone has a handful of counts. Its specificity is unknown. Vbeta (60) and Jbeta (13) primers were used in the PCR. Profiling relied on immunoSEQ multiplex PCR, and the TCRdb table lists in-frame clones only, not all of them. The data hold 130,000 or so clones, with around four fifths observed a single time. CDR3 length: 14 amino acids. CDR1 SGHTA and CDR2 FQGNSA come from the germline V gene. The V gene lost 6 bases and the J gene lost 0 bases, with 11 bases spanning the gap. The rearrangement uses TRBV7-2 and TRBJ1-1; D might be TRBD1 (6 bases). Sequencing was done on a sample of PBMCs. The source of this sequence is a woman between 40 and 50 years old in good health and CMV-seropositive. CDR3 sequence reads: CASRRDTMNTEAFF. The DNA for the CDR3 is TGTGCCAGCAGGAGGGACACAATGAACACTGAAGCTTTCTTT. Using reference TRBV7-2 and TRBJ1-1 for the parts outside the CDR3, the full variable domain is GAGVSQSPSNKVTEKGKDVELRCDPISGHTALYWYRQSLGQGLEFLIYFQGNSAPDKSGLPSDRFSAERTGGSVSTLTIQRTQQEDSAVYLCASRRDTMNTEAFFGQGTRLTVV.